This T cell receptor beta chain is from a study of blood T cell repertoires in COVID-19. For the study at large: Nucleic acid was either cDNA or gDNA, and it came from T cells, B-cell-depleted T cells, or PBMCs.

This clone was observed a handful of times. The data were produced by immunoSEQ multiplex PCR, yet TCRdb's version contains in-frame clones alone and is incomplete. In the table there are about 130,000 clones, around 75% of which are singletons. This CDR3 has 13 amino acids. Per the germline V gene, CDR1 is SGHNT and CDR2 is YYREEE (reference sequence). The V gene lost 0 bases and the J gene lost 8 bases, with 11 bases spanning the gap. The clonotype was recovered from a woman in her sixties or seventies with COVID-19, enrolled during active disease. This chain joins TRBV5-4 and TRBJ1-1; D is unresolved. The sequencing sample was made of peripheral blood. The CDR3 coding sequence is TGTGCCAGCAGCTTGGTTGCAGGAAGGGAAGCTTTCTTT. Amino acids: CASSLVAGREAFF.